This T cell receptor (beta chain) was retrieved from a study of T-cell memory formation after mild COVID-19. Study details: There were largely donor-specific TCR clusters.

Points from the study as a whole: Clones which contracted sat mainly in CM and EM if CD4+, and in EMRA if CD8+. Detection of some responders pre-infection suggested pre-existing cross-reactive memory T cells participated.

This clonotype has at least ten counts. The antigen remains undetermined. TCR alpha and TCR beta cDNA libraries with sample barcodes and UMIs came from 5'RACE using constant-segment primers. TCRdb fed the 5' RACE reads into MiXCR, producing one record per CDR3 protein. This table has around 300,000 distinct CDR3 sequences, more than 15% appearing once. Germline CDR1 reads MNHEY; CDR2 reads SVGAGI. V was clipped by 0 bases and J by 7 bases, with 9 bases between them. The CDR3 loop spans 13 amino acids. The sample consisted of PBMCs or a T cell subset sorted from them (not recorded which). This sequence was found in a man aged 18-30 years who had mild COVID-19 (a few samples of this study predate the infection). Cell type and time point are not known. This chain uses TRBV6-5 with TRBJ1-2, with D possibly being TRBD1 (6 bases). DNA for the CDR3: TGTGCCAGCAGTTACTCCAGGGGCCGTGGCTACACCTTC. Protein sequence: CASSYSRGRGYTF.